Reported below is one T cell receptor (beta chain). The data were taken from a study of T cell responses to AZD1222 COVID-19 vaccine. The table came from immunoSEQ multiplex PCR; TCRdb's copy has only in-frame clones and leaves some out. This table holds around 190,000 clones, approximately 94% found once. V lost 3 bases and J lost 0; bases outside the gene matches: 6. The CDR3 spans 17 residues. From germline, CDR1 is KGHSH and CDR2 LQKENI. This clonotype was obtained from an adult who received the AZD1222 COVID-19 vaccine. Sample: peripheral blood, taken 28 days after the second AZD1222 dose. The J gene is TRBJ1-3, the V gene TRBV18, with 9 nucleotides matching TRBD1. As DNA, the CDR3 is TGTGCCAGCTCACCGGGACAGGGTTCCAGCTCTGGAAACACCATATATTTT. It is translated as CASSPGQGSSSGNTIYF.